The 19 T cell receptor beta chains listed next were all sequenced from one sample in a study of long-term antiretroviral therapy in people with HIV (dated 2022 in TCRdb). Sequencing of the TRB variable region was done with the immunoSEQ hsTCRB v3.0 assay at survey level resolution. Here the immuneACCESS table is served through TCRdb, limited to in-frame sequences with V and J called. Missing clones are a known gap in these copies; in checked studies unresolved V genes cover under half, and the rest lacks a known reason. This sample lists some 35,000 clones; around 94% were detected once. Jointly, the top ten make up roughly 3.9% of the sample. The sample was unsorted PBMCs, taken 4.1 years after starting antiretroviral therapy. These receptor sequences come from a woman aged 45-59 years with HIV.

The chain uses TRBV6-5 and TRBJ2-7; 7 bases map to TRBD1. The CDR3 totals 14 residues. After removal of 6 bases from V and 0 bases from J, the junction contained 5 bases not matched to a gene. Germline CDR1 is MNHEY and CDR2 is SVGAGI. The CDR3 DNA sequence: TGTGCCAGCAGCAAGGGACAGACCTCCTACGAGCAGTACTTC. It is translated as CASSKGQTSYEQYF.

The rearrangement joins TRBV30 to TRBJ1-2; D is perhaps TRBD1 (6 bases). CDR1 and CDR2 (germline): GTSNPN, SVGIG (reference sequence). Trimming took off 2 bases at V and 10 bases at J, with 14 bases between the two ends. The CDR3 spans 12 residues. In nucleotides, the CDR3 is TGTGCCTGGAGTACTAGACAGGTCGACTACACCTTC. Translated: CAWSTRQVDYTF.

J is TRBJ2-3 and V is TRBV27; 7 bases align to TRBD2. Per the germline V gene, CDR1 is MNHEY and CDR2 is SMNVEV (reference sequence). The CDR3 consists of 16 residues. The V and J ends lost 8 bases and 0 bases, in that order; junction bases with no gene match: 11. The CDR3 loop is CASGRGRRSSTDTQYF. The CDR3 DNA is TGTGCCAGCGGGCGGGGGAGACGTTCCAGCACAGATACGCAGTATTTT.

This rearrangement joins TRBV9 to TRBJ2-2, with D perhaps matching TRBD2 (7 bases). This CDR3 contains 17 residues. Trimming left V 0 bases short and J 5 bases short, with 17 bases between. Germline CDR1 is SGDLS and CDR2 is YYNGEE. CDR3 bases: TGTGCCAGCAGCGTAGTCGGGGGGCCGCTCCCTACCGGGGAGCTGTTTTTT. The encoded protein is CASSVVGGPLPTGELFF.

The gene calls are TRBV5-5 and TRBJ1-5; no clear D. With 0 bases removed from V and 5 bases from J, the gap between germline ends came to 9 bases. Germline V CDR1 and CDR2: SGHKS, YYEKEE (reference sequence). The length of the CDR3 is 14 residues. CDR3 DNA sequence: TGTGCCAGCAGCTTGGTTCGGCAGGATCAGCCCCAGCATTTT. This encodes CASSLVRQDQPQHF.

CDR3 nucleotide sequence: TGTGCCAGCAGCTTGAGGGTCCTCCAGGAGACCCAGTACTTC. Its translation: CASSLRVLQETQYF. This chain uses TRBV7-2 with TRBJ2-5, with D possibly TRBD2 on 5 matching bases. Between the trimmed V and J ends, which lost 3 bases and 5 bases, there was a span of 13 bases. CDR1 and CDR2 from the germline V gene are SGHTA and FQGNSA. This CDR3 contains 14 residues.

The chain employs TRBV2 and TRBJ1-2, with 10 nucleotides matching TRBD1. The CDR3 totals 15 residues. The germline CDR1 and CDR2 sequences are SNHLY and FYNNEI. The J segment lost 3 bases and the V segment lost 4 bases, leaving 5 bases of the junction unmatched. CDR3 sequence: CASSGEGQGYYGYTF. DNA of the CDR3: TGTGCCAGCAGTGGGGAGGGACAGGGGTACTATGGCTACACCTTC. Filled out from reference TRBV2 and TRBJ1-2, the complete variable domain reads EPEVTQTPSHQVTQMGQEVILRCVPISNHLYFYWYRQILGQKVEFLVSFYNNEISEKSEIFDDQFSVERPDGSNFTLKIRSTKLEDSAMYFCASSGEGQGYYGYTFGSGTRLTVV.

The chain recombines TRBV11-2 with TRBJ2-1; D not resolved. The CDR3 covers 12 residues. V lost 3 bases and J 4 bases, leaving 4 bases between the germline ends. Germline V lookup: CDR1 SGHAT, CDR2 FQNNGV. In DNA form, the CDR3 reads TGTGCCAGCAGCTTGAGATACAATGAGCAGTTCTTC. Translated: CASSLRYNEQFF.

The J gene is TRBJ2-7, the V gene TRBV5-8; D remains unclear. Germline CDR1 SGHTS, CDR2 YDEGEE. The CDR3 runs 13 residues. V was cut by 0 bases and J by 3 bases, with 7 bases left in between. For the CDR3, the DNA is TGTGCCAGCAGCTTGGGAGCATTCTACGAGCAGTACTTC. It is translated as CASSLGAFYEQYF. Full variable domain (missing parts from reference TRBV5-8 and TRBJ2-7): EAGVTQSPTHLIKTRGQQATLRCSPISGHTSVYWYQQALGLGLQFLLWYDEGEERNRGNFPPRFSGRQFPNYSSELNVNALELEDSALYLCASSLGAFYEQYFGPGTRLTVT.

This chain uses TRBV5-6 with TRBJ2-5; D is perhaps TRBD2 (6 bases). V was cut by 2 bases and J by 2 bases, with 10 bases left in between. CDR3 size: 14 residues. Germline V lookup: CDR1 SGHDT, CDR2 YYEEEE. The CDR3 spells CASSLGGNQETQYF. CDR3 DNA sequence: TGTGCCAGCAGCTTAGGAGGGAATCAAGAGACCCAGTACTTC.

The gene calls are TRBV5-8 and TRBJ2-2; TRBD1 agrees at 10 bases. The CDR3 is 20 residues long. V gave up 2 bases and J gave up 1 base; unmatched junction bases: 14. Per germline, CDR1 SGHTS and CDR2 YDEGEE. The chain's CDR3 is CASSFPLSRDRGRNTGELFF. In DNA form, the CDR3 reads TGTGCCAGCAGCTTTCCTTTGTCCCGGGACAGGGGCCGGAACACCGGGGAGCTGTTTTTT.

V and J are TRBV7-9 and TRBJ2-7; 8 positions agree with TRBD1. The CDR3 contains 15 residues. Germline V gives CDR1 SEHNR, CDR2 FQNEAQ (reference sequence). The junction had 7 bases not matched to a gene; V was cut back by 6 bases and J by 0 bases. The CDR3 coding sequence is TGTGCCAGCAGAACGGACAGGGCCAGCTCCTACGAGCAGTACTTC. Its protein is CASRTDRASSYEQYF.

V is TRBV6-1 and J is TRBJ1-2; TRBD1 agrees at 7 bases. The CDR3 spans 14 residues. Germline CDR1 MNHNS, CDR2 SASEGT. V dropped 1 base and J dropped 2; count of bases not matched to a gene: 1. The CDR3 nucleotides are TGTGCCAGCAGTGAAGGGACAGGAAACTATGGCTACACCTTC. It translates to CASSEGTGNYGYTF.

The CDR3 loop reads CASSVGGTGESRVGYTF. The DNA of the CDR3 is TGTGCCAGCAGCGTAGGAGGGACAGGGGAATCAAGGGTTGGCTACACCTTC. This chain uses TRBV9 with TRBJ1-2; 10 bases map to TRBD1. CDR3 length: 17 residues. The germline V gene encodes CDR1 SGDLS and CDR2 YYNGEE. J gave up 7 bases and V 0 bases, and 12 bases lay outside the gene matches. Combining the CDR3 with reference TRBV9 and TRBJ1-2 gives the whole variable domain DSGVTQTPKHLITATGQRVTLRCSPRSGDLSVYWYQQSLDQGLQFLIQYYNGEERAKGNILERFSAQQFPDLHSELNLSSLELGDSALYFCASSVGGTGESRVGYTFGSGTRLTVV.

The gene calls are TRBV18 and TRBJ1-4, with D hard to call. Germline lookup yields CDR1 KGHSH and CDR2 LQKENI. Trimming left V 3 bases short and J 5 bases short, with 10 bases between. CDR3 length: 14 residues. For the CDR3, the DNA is TGTGCCAGCTCACCCCCAGGCCTAAATGAAAAACTGTTTTTT. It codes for CASSPPGLNEKLFF.

The CDR3 bases are TGTGCCAGCAGGCAGGGCGTCGATGGCTACACCTTC. Its translation: CASRQGVDGYTF. J is TRBJ1-2 and V is TRBV9; the D gene is possibly TRBD1 (5 bases). V shed 5 bases and J shed 6 bases, with 11 bases lying between them. Germline lookup yields CDR1 SGDLS and CDR2 YYNGEE. This CDR3 is built from 12 residues.

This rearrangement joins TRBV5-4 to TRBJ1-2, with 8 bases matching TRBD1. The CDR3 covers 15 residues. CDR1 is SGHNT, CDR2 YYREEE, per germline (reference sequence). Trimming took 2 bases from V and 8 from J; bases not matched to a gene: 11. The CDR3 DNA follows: TGTGCCAGCAGCTTAGACAGGGGTCTGAACGTAGGCTACACCTTC. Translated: CASSLDRGLNVGYTF.

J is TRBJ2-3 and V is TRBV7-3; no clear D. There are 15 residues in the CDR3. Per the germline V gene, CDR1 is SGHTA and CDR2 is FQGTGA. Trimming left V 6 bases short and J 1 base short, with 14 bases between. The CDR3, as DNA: TGTGCCAGCAGACTTACCCGTTCAGGCACAGATACGCAGTATTTT. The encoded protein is CASRLTRSGTDTQYF. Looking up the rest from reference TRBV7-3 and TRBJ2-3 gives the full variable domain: GAGVSQTPSNKVTEKGKYVELRCDPISGHTALYWYRQSLGQGPEFLIYFQGTGAADDSGLPNDRFFAVRPEGSVSTLKIQRTERGDSAVYLCASRLTRSGTDTQYFGPGTRLTVL.

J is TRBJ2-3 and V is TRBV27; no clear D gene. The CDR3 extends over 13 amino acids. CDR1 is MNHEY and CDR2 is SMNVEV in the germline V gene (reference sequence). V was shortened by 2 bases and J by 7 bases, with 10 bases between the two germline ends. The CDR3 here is CASSLTGLYTQYF. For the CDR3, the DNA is TGTGCCAGCAGTTTAACGGGTCTCTATACGCAGTATTTT.